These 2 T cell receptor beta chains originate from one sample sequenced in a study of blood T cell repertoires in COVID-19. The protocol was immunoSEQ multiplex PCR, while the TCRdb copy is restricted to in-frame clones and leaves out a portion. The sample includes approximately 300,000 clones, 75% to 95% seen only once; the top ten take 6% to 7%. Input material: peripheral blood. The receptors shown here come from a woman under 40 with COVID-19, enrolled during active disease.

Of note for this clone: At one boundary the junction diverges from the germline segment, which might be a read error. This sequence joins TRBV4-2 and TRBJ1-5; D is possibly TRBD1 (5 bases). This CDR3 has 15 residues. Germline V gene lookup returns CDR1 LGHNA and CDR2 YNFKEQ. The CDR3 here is CASSQDGGDYQPQHF. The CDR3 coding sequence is TGTGCCAGCAGTCAAGATGGGGGGGATTACCAGCCCCAGCATTTT.

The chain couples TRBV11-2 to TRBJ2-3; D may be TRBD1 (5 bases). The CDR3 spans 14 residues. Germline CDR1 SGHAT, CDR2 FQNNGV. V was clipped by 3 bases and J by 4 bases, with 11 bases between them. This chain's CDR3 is CASSLGRAPDTQYF. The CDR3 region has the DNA TGTGCCAGCAGCTTGGGCAGGGCTCCAGATACGCAGTATTTT.